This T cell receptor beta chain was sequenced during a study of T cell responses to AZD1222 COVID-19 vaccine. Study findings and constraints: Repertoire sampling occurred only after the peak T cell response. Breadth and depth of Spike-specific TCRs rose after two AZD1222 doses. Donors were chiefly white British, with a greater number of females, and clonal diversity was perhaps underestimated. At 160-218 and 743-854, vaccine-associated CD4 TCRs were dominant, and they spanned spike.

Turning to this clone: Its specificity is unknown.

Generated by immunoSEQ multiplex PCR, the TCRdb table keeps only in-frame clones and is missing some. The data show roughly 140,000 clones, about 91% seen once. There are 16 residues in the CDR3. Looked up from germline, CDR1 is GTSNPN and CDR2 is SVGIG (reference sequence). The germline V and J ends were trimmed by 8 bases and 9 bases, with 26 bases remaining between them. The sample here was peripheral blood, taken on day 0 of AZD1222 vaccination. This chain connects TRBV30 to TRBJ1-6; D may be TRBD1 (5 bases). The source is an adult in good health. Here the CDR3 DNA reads TGTGCCGCGAACTGGGGGTTCGGGTCGTCTGGTTCACCCCTCCACTTT. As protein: CAANWGFGSSGSPLHF.